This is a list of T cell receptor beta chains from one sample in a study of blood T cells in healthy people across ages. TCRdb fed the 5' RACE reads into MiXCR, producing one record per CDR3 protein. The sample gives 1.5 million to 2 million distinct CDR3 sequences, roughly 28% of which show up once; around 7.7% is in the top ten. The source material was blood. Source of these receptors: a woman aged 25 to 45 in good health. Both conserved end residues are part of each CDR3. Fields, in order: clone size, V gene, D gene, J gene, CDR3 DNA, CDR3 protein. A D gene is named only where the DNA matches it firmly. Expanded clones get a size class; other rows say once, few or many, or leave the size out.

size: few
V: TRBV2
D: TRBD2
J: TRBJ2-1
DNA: TGTGCCAGCAGTGAGGGACTAGACGGATACGCTGAGCAGTTCTTC
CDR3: CASSEGLDGYAEQFF

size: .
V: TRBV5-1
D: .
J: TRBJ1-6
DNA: TGCGCCAGCAGCTTTGGACAAAGGGATAATTCACCCCTCCACTTT
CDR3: CASSFGQRDNSPLHF

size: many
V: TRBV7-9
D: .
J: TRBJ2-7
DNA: TGTGCCAGCTCGGGAGAGGGCGACGAGCAGTACTTC
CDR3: CASSGEGDEQYF

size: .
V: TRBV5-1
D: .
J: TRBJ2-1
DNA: TGCGCCAGCAGCCAAAAAGGGGGGGACATCACCTACAATGAGCAGTTCTTC
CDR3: CASSQKGGDITYNEQFF

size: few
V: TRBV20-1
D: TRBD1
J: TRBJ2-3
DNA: TGCAGTGGTTTGACAGGGATTAGCACAGATACGCAGTATTTT
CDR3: CSGLTGISTDTQYF

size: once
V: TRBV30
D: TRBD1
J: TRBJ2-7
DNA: TGTGCCTGGAGGATGGGACAGGTAAACGAGCAGTACTTC
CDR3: CAWRMGQVNEQYF

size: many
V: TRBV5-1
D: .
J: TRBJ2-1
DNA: TGCGCCAGCAGCCACGATCGCGATGAGCAGTTCTTC
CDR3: CASSHDRDEQFF

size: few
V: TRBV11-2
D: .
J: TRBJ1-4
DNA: TGTGCCAGCAGCTTAGATGGTGGGCAAAATGAAAAACTGTTTTTT
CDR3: CASSLDGGQNEKLFF

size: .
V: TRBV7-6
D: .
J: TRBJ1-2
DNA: TGTGCCAGCAGCTTGGGGGATCCCAACTATGGCTACACCTTC
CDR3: CASSLGDPNYGYTF

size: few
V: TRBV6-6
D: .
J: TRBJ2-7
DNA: TGTGCCAGCAGTTACTGGGACGTCGCCTACGAGCAGTACTTC
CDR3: CASSYWDVAYEQYF

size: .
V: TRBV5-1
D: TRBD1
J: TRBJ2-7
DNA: TGCGCCAGCAGTTTCACCGGGACAGGGGACTACGAGCAGTACTTC
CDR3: CASSFTGTGDYEQYF

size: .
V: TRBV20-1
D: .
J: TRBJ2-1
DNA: TGCAGTGCGGTGGGGGACGCAGGGTTTGGGGGTGAGCAGTTCTTC
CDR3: CSAVGDAGFGGEQFF

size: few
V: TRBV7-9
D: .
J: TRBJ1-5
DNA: TGTGCCAGCAGCTCTACAGGGTTGGGATATAGCAATCAGCCCCGGCATTTT
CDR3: CASSSTGLGYSNQPRHF

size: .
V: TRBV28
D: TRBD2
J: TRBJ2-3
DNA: TGTGCCAGCAGTCCCGCCGGGACTAGCATAGGTCCCACAGATACGCAGTATTTT
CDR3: CASSPAGTSIGPTDTQYF

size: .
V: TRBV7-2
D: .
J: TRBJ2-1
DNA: TGTGCCAGCAGTCGAACAGAGAACAATGAGCAGTTCTTC
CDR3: CASSRTENNEQFF

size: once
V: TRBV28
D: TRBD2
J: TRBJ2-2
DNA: TGTGCCAGCAGGTCCGGGGGGGCCGGCGGGGAGCTGTTTTTT
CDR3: CASRSGGAGGELFF

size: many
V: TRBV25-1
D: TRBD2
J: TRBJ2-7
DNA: TGTGCCAAGACGGCTAGCGGGAGCTTCGAGCAGTACTTC
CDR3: CAKTASGSFEQYF

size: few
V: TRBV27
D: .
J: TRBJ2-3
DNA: TGTGCCAGCAGTTTAACAGTGGCCCCACTTACGCAGTATTTT
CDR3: CASSLTVAPLTQYF

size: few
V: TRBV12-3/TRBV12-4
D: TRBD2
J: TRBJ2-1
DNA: TGTGCCAGCAGGGGCTTGTCTAGCGGAGACAATGAGCAGTTCTTC
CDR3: CASRGLSSGDNEQFF

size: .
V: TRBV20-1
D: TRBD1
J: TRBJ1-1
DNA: TGCAGTGCTGGACAGGGATTGCTCGAGGGGGCCAACACTGAAGCTTTCTTT
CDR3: CSAGQGLLEGANTEAFF

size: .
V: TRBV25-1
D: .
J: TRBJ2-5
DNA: TGTGCCAGCAGGGAACCTTGGGGGGAGACCCAGTACTTC
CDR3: CASREPWGETQYF

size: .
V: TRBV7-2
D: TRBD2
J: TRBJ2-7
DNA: TGTGCCAGCAGCACCGCCCCGACTAGCGGGATTGGCGAGCAGTACTTC
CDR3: CASSTAPTSGIGEQYF

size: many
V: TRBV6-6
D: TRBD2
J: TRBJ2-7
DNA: TGTGCCAGCAGTTACCAAGGGCGGATAGCGGGCCAGGAGCAGTACTTC
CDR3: CASSYQGRIAGQEQYF

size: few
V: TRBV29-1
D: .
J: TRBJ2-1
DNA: TGCAGCGTTGATAGAGAGGCCTACAATGAGCAGTTCTTC
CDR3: CSVDREAYNEQFF

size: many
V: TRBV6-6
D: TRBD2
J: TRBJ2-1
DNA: TGTGCCAGCAGTTACGCGGGACTAGCGGGGGCCGTTGAGCAGTTCTTC
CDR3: CASSYAGLAGAVEQFF

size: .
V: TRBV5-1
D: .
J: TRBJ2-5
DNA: TGCGCCAGCAGCTCCCTTCCCGGGGTCCAAGAGACCCAGTACTTC
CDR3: CASSSLPGVQETQYF

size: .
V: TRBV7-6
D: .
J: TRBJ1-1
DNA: TGTGCCAGCAGCCCCGGGCGGAGCACTGGAGCTTTCTTT
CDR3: CASSPGRSTGAFF

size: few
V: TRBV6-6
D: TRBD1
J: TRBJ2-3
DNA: TGTGCCAGCAGTCCGACAGGGGTCAGCACAGATACGCAGTATTTT
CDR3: CASSPTGVSTDTQYF

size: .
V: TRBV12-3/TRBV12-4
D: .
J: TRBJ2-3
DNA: TGTGCCAGCAGACCTAGTTCCTCGGCAGATACGCAGTATTTT
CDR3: CASRPSSSADTQYF

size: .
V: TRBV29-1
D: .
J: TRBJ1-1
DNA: TGCAGCGTTGTAGGATTTGACACAGCTTTCTTT
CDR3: CSVVGFDTAFF

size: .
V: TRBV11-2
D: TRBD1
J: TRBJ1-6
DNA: TGTGCCAGCAGCTTGAGAGGGGGCGCAGGGTCACCCCTCCACTTT
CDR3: CASSLRGGAGSPLHF

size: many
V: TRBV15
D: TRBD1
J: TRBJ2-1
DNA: TGTGCCACCAGCGGCGCCGGGACAGGTTACAATGAGCAGTTCTTC
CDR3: CATSGAGTGYNEQFF

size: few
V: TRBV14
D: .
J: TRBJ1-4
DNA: TGTGCCAGCAGCCAAGTATGGAGGGGAAGGGCTAATGAAAAACGGTTTTTT
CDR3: CASSQVWRGRANEKRFF

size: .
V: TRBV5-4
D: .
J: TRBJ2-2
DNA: TGTGCCAGCAGCTTGCGACAGGATGAACACGGGGAGCTGTTTTTT
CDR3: CASSLRQDEHGELFF

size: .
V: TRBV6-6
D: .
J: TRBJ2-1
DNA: TGTGCCAGCAGTTACGCCGGGACGGCCGACAATGAGCAGTTCTTC
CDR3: CASSYAGTADNEQFF

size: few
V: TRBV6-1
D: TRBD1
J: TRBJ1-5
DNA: TGTGCCAGCACCTTAGGGACAGGATCTAGACAGCCCCAGCATTTT
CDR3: CASTLGTGSRQPQHF

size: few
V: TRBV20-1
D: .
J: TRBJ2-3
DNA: TGCAGTGCTTTCGGGCGGATAGCGGAGGCCACAGATACGCAGTATTTT
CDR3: CSAFGRIAEATDTQYF